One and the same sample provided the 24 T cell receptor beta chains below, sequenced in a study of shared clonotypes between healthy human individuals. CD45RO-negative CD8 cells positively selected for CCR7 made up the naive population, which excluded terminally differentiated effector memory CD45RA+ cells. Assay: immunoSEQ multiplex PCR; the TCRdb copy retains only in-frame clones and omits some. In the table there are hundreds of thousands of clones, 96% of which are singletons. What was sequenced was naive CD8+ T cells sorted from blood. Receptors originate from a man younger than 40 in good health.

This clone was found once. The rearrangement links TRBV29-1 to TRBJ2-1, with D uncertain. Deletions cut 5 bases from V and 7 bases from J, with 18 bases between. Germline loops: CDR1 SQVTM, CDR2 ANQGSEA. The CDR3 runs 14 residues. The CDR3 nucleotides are TGCAGCGTTAACGCCGCTCTGATTGAGAATGAGCAGTTCTTC. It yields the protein CSVNAALIENEQFF.

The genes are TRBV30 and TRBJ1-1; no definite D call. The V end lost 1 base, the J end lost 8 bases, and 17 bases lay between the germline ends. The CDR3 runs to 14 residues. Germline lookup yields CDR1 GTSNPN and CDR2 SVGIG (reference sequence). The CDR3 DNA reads TGTGCCTGGAGTGGTGTCCTTACGGAGGGCGAAGCTTTCTTT. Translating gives CAWSGVLTEGEAFF.

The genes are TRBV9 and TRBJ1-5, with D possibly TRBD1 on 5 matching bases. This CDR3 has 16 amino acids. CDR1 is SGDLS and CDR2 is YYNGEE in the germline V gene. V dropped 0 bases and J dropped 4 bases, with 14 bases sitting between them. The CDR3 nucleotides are TGTGCCAGCAGCGTAGGTGGGGATTGGGGGAATCAGCCCCAGCATTTT. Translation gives CASSVGGDWGNQPQHF.

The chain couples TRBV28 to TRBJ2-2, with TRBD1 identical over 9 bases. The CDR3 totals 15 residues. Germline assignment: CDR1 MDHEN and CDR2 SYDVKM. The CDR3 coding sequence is TGTGCGGCCGCAGAAGACAGGGGGTACACCGGGGAGCTGTTTTTT. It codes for CAAAEDRGYTGELFF.

CDR3 residues: CASSLLGFTNEKLFF. The CDR3 nucleotides are TGTGCCAGCAGTTTATTAGGGTTCACTAATGAAAAACTGTTTTTT. The chain is built from TRBV27 and TRBJ1-4; the D is unclear. The ends were cut back, 1 base at V and 2 bases at J, with 8 bases in the middle. This CDR3 has 15 amino acids. CDR1 and CDR2 from the germline V gene are MNHEY and SMNVEV (reference sequence).

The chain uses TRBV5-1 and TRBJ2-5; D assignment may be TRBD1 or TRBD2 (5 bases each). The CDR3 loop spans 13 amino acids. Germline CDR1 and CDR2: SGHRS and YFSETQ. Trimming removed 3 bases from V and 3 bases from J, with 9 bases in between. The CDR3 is CASSSRDEETQYF. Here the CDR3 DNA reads TGCGCCAGCAGCTCCCGGGACGAAGAGACCCAGTACTTC.

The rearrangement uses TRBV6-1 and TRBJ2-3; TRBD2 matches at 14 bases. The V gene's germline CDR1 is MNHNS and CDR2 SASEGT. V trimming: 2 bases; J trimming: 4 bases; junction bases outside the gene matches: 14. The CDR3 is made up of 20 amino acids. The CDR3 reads CASSEFLATGLAGVADTQYF. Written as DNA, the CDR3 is TGTGCCAGCAGTGAATTTTTAGCCACGGGACTAGCGGGAGTGGCAGATACGCAGTATTTT.

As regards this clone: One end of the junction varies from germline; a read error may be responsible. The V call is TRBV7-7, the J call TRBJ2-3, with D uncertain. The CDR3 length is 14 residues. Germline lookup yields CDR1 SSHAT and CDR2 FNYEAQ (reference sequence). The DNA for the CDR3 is TGTGCTAGCAGCCTAAACCCTAGTGCAGATACGCAGTATTTT. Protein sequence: CASSLNPSADTQYF.

The CDR3 nucleotides are TGCAGCGTCGAAAAGGGGGACACCTACGAGCAGTACTTC. This codes for CSVEKGDTYEQYF. This rearrangement joins TRBV29-1 to TRBJ2-7; tentative D call: TRBD1 (6 bases). V lost 6 bases, J lost 2 bases, and 14 bases lay in between. The CDR3 length is 13 residues. Germline loops: CDR1 SQVTM, CDR2 ANQGSEA.

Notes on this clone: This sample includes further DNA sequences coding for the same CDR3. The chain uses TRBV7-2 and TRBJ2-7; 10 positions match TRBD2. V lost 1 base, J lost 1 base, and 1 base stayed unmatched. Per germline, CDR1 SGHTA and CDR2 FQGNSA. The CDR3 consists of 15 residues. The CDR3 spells CASSLVAGGSYEQYF. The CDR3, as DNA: TGTGCCAGCAGCTTAGTAGCGGGAGGTTCCTACGAGCAGTACTTC.

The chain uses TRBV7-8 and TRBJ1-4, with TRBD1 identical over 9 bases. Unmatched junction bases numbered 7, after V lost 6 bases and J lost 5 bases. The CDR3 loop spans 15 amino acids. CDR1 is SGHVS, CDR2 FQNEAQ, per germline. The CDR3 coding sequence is TGTGCCAGCAGTTCCTCCGGGACAGGGAATGAAAAACTGTTTTTT. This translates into CASSSSGTGNEKLFF.

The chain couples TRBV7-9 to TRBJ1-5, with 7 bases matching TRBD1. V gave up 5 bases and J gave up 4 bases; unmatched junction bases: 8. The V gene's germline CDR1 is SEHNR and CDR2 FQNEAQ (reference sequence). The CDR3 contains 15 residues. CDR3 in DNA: TGTGCCAGCAGCCCTGGGGCAGGGGGTAATCAGCCCCAGCATTTT. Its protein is CASSPGAGGNQPQHF.

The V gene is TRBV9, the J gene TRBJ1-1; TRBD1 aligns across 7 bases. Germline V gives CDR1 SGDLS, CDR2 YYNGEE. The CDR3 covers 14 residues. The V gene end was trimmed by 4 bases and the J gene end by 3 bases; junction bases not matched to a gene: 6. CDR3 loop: CASSPGDSYTEAFF. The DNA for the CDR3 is TGTGCCAGCAGCCCAGGGGACAGCTACACTGAAGCTTTCTTT.

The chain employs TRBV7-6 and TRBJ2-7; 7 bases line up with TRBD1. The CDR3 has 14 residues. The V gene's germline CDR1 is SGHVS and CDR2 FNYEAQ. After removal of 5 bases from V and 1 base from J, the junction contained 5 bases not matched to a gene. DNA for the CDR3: TGTGCCAGCAGCGATCCGGGACAGTCCTACGAGCAGTACTTC. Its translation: CASSDPGQSYEQYF.

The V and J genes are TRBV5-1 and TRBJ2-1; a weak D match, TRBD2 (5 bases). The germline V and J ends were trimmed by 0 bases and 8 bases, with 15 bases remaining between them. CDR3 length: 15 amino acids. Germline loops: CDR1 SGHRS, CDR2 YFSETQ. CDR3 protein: CASSLVLALIDEQFF. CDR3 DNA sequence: TGCGCCAGCAGCTTGGTTCTAGCCCTGATTGATGAGCAGTTCTTC.

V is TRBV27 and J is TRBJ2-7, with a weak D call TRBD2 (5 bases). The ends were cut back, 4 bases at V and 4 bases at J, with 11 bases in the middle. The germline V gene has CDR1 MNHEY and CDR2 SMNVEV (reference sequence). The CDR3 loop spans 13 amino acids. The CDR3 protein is CASSWGVGYEQYF. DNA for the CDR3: TGTGCCAGCAGTTGGGGAGTTGGGTACGAGCAGTACTTC.

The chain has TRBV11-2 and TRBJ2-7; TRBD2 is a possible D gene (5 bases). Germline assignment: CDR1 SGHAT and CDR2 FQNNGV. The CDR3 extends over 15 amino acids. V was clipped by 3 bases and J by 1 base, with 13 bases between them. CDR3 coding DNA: TGTGCCAGCAGCTTTTTTTGGGAGCGGTCCTACGAGCAGTACTTC. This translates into CASSFFWERSYEQYF.

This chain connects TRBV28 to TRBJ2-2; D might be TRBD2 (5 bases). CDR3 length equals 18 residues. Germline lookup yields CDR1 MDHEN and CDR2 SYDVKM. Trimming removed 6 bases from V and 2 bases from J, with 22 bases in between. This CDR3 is CASRTLLTRDSNTGELFF. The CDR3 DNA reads TGTGCCAGCAGAACCCTCCTAACTCGGGATTCCAACACCGGGGAGCTGTTTTTT.

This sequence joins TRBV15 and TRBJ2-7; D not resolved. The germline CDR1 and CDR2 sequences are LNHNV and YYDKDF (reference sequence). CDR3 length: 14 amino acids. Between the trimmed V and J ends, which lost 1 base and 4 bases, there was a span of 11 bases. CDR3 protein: CATSRVATEYEQYF. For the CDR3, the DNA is TGTGCCACCAGCAGAGTTGCTACTGAATACGAGCAGTACTTC.

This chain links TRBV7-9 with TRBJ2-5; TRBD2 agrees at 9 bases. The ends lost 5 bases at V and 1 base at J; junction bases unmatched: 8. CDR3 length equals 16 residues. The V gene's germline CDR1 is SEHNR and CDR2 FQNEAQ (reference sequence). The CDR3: CASSISTSGSQETQYF. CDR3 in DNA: TGTGCCAGCAGCATCTCGACTAGCGGTTCCCAAGAGACCCAGTACTTC.

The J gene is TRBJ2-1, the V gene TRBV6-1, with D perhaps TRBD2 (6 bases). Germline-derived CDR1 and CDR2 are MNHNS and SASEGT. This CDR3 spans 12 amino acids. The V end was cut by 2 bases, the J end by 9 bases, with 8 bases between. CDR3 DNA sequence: TGTGCCAGCAGTGAAATGGGGGGTGAGCAGTTCTTC. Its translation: CASSEMGGEQFF.

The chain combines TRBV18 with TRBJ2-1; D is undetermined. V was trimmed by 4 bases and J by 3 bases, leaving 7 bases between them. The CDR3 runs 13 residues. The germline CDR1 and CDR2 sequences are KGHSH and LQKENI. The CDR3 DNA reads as TGTGCCAGCTCACAGTGGGACTACAATGAGCAGTTCTTC. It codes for CASSQWDYNEQFF.

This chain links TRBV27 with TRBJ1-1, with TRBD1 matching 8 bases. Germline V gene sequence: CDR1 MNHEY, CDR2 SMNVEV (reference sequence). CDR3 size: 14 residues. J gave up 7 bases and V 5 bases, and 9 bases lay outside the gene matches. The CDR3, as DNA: TGTGCCAGCAGTCACCAGGGGGCGCGATATGAAGCTTTCTTT. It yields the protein CASSHQGARYEAFF.

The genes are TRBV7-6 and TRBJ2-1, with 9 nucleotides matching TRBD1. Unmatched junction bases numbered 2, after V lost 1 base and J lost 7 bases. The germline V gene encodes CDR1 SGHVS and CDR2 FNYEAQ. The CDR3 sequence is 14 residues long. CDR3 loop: CASSLGTGVNEQFF. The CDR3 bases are TGTGCCAGCAGCTTAGGGACAGGGGTGAATGAGCAGTTCTTC.